The table lists the clone carrying this T cell receptor (beta chain) with many counts. Before thyroid surgery, none of the patients had received any treatment. The CDR3 spans 11 residues. V lost 3 bases, J lost 2 bases, and 0 bases lay in between. Germline V gives CDR1 LGHDT, CDR2 YNNKEL (reference sequence). TCRdb re-called clones via MiXCR from the PCR reads. The sample shows approximately 20,000 clones, roughly a fifth of them seen only once. This sample is drawn from a study of metastatic and nonmetastatic thyroid tumors. For the study at large: Thyroid patients, malignant and benign, had repertoires compared across blood and tumor or nodule tissue.

Sample: tumor tissue. The V and J genes are TRBV3-1 and TRBJ2-3, with no clear D. The sequence was collected from a female donor with papillary thyroid cancer or a benign thyroid nodule (not recorded which). Some clones in this sample may be carry-over from other donors' samples. CDR3 nucleotides: TGTGCCAGCAGCCACACAGATACGCAGTATTTT. This encodes CASSHTDTQYF.